This T cell receptor beta chain was sequenced during a study of T cells after yellow fever vaccination. Findings of the study overall: Post-booster repertoires contained most primary-vaccination clones again (roughly 96% CD4, roughly 91% CD8).

Germline assignment: CDR1 SQVTM and CDR2 ANQGSEA. V trimming: 0 bases; J trimming: 4 bases; junction bases outside the gene matches: 10. This CDR3 region has 17 residues. TCRdb reprocessed the 5' RACE reads with MiXCR, giving one entry per CDR3 protein. This table holds 450,000 to 550,000 distinct CDR3 sequences, 20% to 25% found once. On this clonotype itself: Antigen specificity is unknown.

This sequence joins TRBV29-1 and TRBJ2-1, with 9 positions matching TRBD2. The source was PBMCs, collected approximately 22 days after the first yellow fever vaccination. This clonotype was sampled from a man in his late teens or twenties who received the YFV17D yellow fever vaccine. CDR3 nucleotides: TGCAGCGTTGAAGATCCCGCTAGCGGGGTGTTATACAATGAGCAGTTCTTC. Its translation is CSVEDPASGVLYNEQFF.